What follows are 26 T cell receptor beta chains derived from one specimen sequenced in a study of immune aging and cytomegalovirus after organ transplant. Libraries came from microwell single-cell capture using BD Rhapsody targeted mRNA and AbSeq reagents. TCRdb itself ran the single-cell sequencing reads through MiXCR, one entry per CDR3 protein. Altogether about 21,000 distinct CDR3 sequences are present, roughly 38% being singletons, with the ten largest covering less than 30%. As for time point: five sample-tagged time points from pre-transplant (day -1) to day 368 post-transplant, pooled. Their recognized antigens are unknown. The source material was CMV peptide-activated CD4+ and CD8+ T cells sorted from blood, sampled at five time points, pooled. Subset of the sample: sorted CD8+CD137+ and CD4+CD154+ T cells after 11 to 13 h CMV IE-1 peptide stimulation. These receptors were obtained from a female donor who had a heart transplant and CMV viremia.

The chain uses TRBV7-9 and TRBJ1-1; no reliable D call. Germline assignment: CDR1 SEHNR and CDR2 FQNEAQ (reference sequence). The CDR3 consists of 13 residues. The V and J ends lost 6 bases and 1 base respectively, with 9 bases between them. CDR3 loop: CASSLNQNTEAFF. The CDR3 DNA follows: TGTGCCAGCAGTTTGAATCAGAACACTGAAGCTTTCTTT.

This clonotype was counted once. The V gene is TRBV27, the J gene TRBJ1-6, with D possibly TRBD1 on 5 matching bases. Deletions cut 7 bases from V and 7 bases from J, with 17 bases between. Germline CDR1 MNHEY, CDR2 SMNVEV (reference sequence). The CDR3 runs 15 residues. The CDR3 loop reads CASIRGKRGNSPLHF. The CDR3 nucleotides read TGTGCCAGCATTAGGGGTAAAAGAGGGAATTCACCCCTCCACTTT.

J is TRBJ2-1 and V is TRBV6-6; 10 nucleotides line up with TRBD2. The trim removed 0 bases at V and 9 bases at J, leaving 11 bases unmatched. This CDR3 has 17 amino acids. Germline loops: CDR1 MNHNY, CDR2 SVGAGI (reference sequence). The CDR3 sequence is CASSYSIASGRLSEQFF. DNA of the CDR3: TGTGCCAGCAGTTACTCGATAGCTAGCGGGAGATTGAGTGAGCAGTTCTTC.

This clonotype showed up many times. The chain recombines TRBV2 with TRBJ1-1; D not certain. Between the trimmed V and J ends, which lost 4 bases and 1 base, there was a span of 10 bases. CDR1 is SNHLY, CDR2 FYNNEI, per germline. The CDR3 consists of 14 residues. DNA of the CDR3: TGTGCCAGCAGTGGTTATCGGACGAACACTGAAGCTTTCTTT. Protein: CASSGYRTNTEAFF.

This clonotype was seen ten or more times. The genes are TRBV20-1 and TRBJ2-1; the D is unclear. CDR3 length equals 12 residues. V lost 3 bases to trimming and J lost 5 bases, with 8 bases between them. CDR1 and CDR2 (germline): DFQATT, SNEGSKA (reference sequence). CDR3 sequence reads: CSASYINNEQFF. The DNA of the CDR3 is TGCAGTGCTAGTTACATTAACAATGAGCAGTTCTTC.

The rearrangement links TRBV5-1 to TRBJ2-7, with 7 bases fitting TRBD1. The CDR3 length is 15 residues. The trim removed 4 bases at V and 2 bases at J, leaving 9 bases unmatched. CDR1 and CDR2 from the germline V gene are SGHRS and YFSETQ. CDR3 bases: TGCGCCAGCAGCGCGGCCCCGGGACAGCCCTACGAGCAGTACTTC. It translates to CASSAAPGQPYEQYF.

This CDR3 is CASSTGTSGRAPNEQFF. The CDR3 nucleotides are TGCGCCAGCAGCACCGGGACTAGCGGGAGGGCCCCGAATGAGCAGTTCTTC. V and J are TRBV4-1 and TRBJ2-1; 16 nucleotides agree with TRBD2. Trimming at V came to 5 bases and at J to 7 bases, leaving 8 bases not matched to a gene. CDR3 length: 17 amino acids. Per the germline V gene, CDR1 is MGHRA and CDR2 is YSYEKL.

This clonotype has more than one count but fewer than ten. The V gene is TRBV28, the J gene TRBJ1-2; D remains unclear. The germline V gene has CDR1 MDHEN and CDR2 SYDVKM. The CDR3 is 15 amino acids. The V end lost 7 bases, the J end lost 4 bases, and 19 bases lay between the germline ends. CDR3 DNA: TGTGCCAGCACTCTGAGCCTTGGGAGGTCCTATGGCTACACCTTC. This gives the protein CASTLSLGRSYGYTF.

The chain carries TRBV5-6 and TRBJ2-5, with D possibly being TRBD2 (6 bases). The V end was cut by 7 bases, the J end by 2 bases, with 21 bases between. Germline V gives CDR1 SGHDT, CDR2 YYEEEE. The CDR3 contains 16 residues. CDR3 nucleotide sequence: TGTGCCAGCCCCCCTCTTAGCGGCCTACGTCAAGAGACCCAGTACTTC. Encoded protein: CASPPLSGLRQETQYF.

Points on this clonotype: The CDR3 end shows no conserved phenylalanine or tryptophan, and so a read error is likely. CDR3 loop: CVSSWDRERDTQYI. The CDR3 DNA reads TGCGTCAGCAGCTGGGACAGGGAACGAGATACGCAGTATATT. V gene TRBV5-1 combines with J gene TRBJ2-3, with 9 bases identical to TRBD1. The CDR3 is made up of 14 amino acids. Germline CDR1 is SGHRS and CDR2 is YFSETQ.

This clonotype turned up a few times. The chain joins TRBV4-1 to TRBJ1-2; D is possibly TRBD1 (5 bases). The V end was cut by 1 base, the J end by 1 base, with 19 bases between. Germline CDR1 reads MGHRA; CDR2 reads YSYEKL. The CDR3 extends over 18 amino acids. The CDR3 nucleotides read TGCGCCAGCAGCCAAGGGAACGGGGACCGCCAGGGTAACTATGGCTACACCTTC. This codes for CASSQGNGDRQGNYGYTF.

The chain combines TRBV2 with TRBJ2-2; TRBD2 matches 7 bases. V trimming: 9 bases; J trimming: 0 bases; junction bases outside the gene matches: 4. Per germline, CDR1 SNHLY and CDR2 FYNNEI. The CDR3 has 14 residues. CDR3 DNA sequence: TGTGCCAGTATTGCGGGGGCGAACACCGGGGAGCTGTTTTTT. This sequence encodes CASIAGANTGELFF.

The chain recombines TRBV7-3 with TRBJ2-3, with 7 bases aligning to TRBD1. With 1 base clipped from V and 8 bases from J, the junction kept 6 bases outside the gene matches. This CDR3 is 14 amino acids long. The V gene's germline CDR1 is SGHTA and CDR2 FQGTGA. The CDR3 protein is CASSLKSPGGTQYF. CDR3 DNA sequence: TGTGCCAGCAGCTTAAAGTCGCCAGGGGGTACGCAGTATTTT.

In its sample, this clonotype was seen a few times. The chain recombines TRBV25-1 with TRBJ1-4, with 7 nucleotides matching TRBD1. This CDR3 region has 15 residues. From germline, CDR1 is MGHDK and CDR2 SYGVNS. J was trimmed by 7 bases and V by 2 bases; bases with no gene match: 7. The CDR3 sequence is CASSETGDRAEKLFF. CDR3 DNA sequence: TGTGCCAGCAGTGAAACAGGGGACCGAGCTGAAAAACTGTTTTTT.

The V call is TRBV28, the J call TRBJ2-2; D gene uncertain. The germline CDR1 and CDR2 sequences are MDHEN and SYDVKM. Trimming left V 3 bases short and J 0 bases short, with 11 bases between. This CDR3 is 16 amino acids long. The CDR3 region is CASSLAADANTGELFF. The CDR3 coding sequence is TGTGCCAGCAGTTTGGCGGCGGACGCGAACACCGGGGAGCTGTTTTTT.

The sample holds one count of this clonotype. One end of the junction varies from germline; a read error may be responsible. The chain employs TRBV18 and TRBJ2-3; 9 nucleotides align to TRBD2. The CDR3 totals 15 residues. Germline lookup yields CDR1 KGHSH and CDR2 LQKENI. This CDR3 reads CTSPPGEREADAQYF. In DNA, the CDR3 is TGTACCAGCCCACCCGGAGAGCGGGAGGCAGATGCGCAGTATTTT.

By its share, this clonotype is medium-sized (0.01 to 0.1%). V is TRBV6-2 or TRBV6-3 and J is TRBJ2-7, with a tentative D call TRBD1 (5 bases). Germline CDR1 and CDR2: MNHEY and SVGEGT. The CDR3 is made up of 12 amino acids. The V gene lost 6 bases and the J gene lost 5 bases, with 11 bases spanning the gap. The CDR3 reads CASSPDTNEQYF. The CDR3 nucleotides are TGTGCCAGCAGCCCGGACACCAACGAGCAGTACTTC.

This clonotype is a singleton in its sample. The chain combines TRBV5-1 with TRBJ2-1; 7 bases fit TRBD2. The CDR3 has 18 residues. Germline loops: CDR1 SGHRS, CDR2 YFSETQ. Trimming at V came to 2 bases and at J to 0 bases, leaving 11 bases not matched to a gene. The CDR3: CASSFRAGDRSSYNEQFF. CDR3 nucleotides: TGCGCCAGCAGCTTTCGGGCGGGAGATAGGAGCTCCTACAATGAGCAGTTCTTC.

This clonotype was found many times. The junction shows a germline mismatch at one end, possibly a read error. V usage is TRBV7-9 and J usage is TRBJ2-5, with D perhaps TRBD1 or TRBD2 (5 bases each). Looked up from germline, CDR1 is SEHNR and CDR2 is FQNEAQ (reference sequence). There are 15 residues in the CDR3. The CDR3 sequence: CAGSPRGDYQETQYF. CDR3 DNA: TGTGCCGGCAGCCCACGGGGCGATTACCAAGAGACCCAGTACTTC.

This clonotype was counted at least ten times. The genes are TRBV7-9 and TRBJ1-5, with a possible D match to TRBD1 (6 bases). Germline V gives CDR1 SEHNR, CDR2 FQNEAQ (reference sequence). The CDR3 contains 13 residues. V was shortened by 6 bases and J by 5 bases, with 11 bases between the two germline ends. The CDR3 region is CASRTGPDQPQHF. In DNA, the CDR3 is TGTGCCAGCAGAACAGGGCCCGATCAGCCCCAGCATTTT.

This chain links TRBV2 with TRBJ2-7, with 9 bases fitting TRBD2. This CDR3 is built from 14 residues. Trimming at V came to 4 bases and at J to 6 bases, leaving 7 bases not matched to a gene. In germline, CDR1 is SNHLY, CDR2 FYNNEI. CDR3 bases: TGTGCCAGCAGTGTGGTAGCGGGAGTGACCGAGCAGTACTTC. Its translation is CASSVVAGVTEQYF. Full variable domain (missing parts from reference TRBV2 and TRBJ2-7): EPEVTQTPSHQVTQMGQEVILRCVPISNHLYFYWYRQILGQKVEFLVSFYNNEISEKSEIFDDQFSVERPDGSNFTLKIRSTKLEDSAMYFCASSVVAGVTEQYFGPGTRLTVT.

This clonotype was seen many times. At one end the junction does not follow the germline gene, possibly because of a read error. This chain joins TRBV28 and TRBJ1-2, with no clear D. Germline loops: CDR1 MDHEN, CDR2 SYDVKM. The CDR3 contains 15 residues. CDR3 region: CASTPNEGRRYGSTF. In nucleotides, the CDR3 is TGTGCCAGCACCCCAAACGAGGGCAGGCGATATGGCTCCACCTTC.

The chain links TRBV13 to TRBJ1-1; no clear D. Looked up from germline, CDR1 is PRHDT and CDR2 is FYEKMQ (reference sequence). The CDR3 is made up of 16 amino acids. Trimming removed 2 bases at V and 4 bases at J, with 17 bases between. The CDR3, as DNA: TGTGCCAGCAGCTTACAAGGTTGGTGGGGTGGCACTGAAGCTTTCTTT. Translating it yields CASSLQGWWGGTEAFF.

The chain carries TRBV20-1 and TRBJ1-2; 7 bases align to TRBD1. V lost 6 bases, J lost 8 bases, and 9 bases stayed unmatched. CDR1 is DFQATT and CDR2 is SNEGSKA in the germline V gene (reference sequence). There are 12 residues in the CDR3. CDR3: CSAPRQGHGYTF. The CDR3 nucleotides are TGCAGTGCCCCACGACAGGGACACGGCTACACCTTC.

This clonotype was seen repeatedly, ten times or more. The rearrangement links TRBV6-6 to TRBJ1-5; a possible D gene is TRBD1 (5 bases). This CDR3 comprises 16 residues. Trimming removed 0 bases at V and 5 bases at J, with 14 bases between. Germline V lookup: CDR1 MNHNY, CDR2 SVGAGI (reference sequence). The DNA of the CDR3 is TGTGCCAGCAGTTACTCCCCGGGGGTATCCTATCAGCCCCAGCATTTT. The encoded protein is CASSYSPGVSYQPQHF.

The chain combines TRBV2 with TRBJ2-7; 8 bases are shared with TRBD2. The trim removed 6 bases at V and 3 bases at J, leaving 7 bases unmatched. There are 14 residues in the CDR3. Germline lookup yields CDR1 SNHLY and CDR2 FYNNEI. The CDR3 DNA is TGTGCCAGCAGAGAAAGGGCGGGAGGCTACGAGCAGTACTTC. Translated: CASRERAGGYEQYF.